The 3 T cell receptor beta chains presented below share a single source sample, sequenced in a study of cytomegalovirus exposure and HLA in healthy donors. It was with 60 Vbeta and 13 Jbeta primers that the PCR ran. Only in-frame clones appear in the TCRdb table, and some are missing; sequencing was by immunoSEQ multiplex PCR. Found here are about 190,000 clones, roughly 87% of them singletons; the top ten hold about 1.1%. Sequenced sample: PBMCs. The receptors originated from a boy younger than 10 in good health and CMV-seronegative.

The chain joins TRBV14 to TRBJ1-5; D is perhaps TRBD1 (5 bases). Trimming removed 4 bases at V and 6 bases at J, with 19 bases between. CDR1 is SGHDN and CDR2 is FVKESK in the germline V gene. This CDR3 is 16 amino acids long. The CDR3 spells CASSPRDRGSAQPQHF. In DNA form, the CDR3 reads TGTGCCAGCAGCCCCAGGGATAGAGGATCAGCTCAGCCCCAGCATTTT.

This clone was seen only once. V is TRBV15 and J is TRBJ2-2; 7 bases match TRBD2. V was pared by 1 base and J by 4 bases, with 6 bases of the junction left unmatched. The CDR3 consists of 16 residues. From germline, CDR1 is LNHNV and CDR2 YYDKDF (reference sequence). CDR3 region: CATSRVPSGATGELFF. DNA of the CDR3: TGTGCCACCAGCAGAGTTCCGAGCGGGGCCACCGGGGAGCTGTTTTTT.

The CDR3 coding sequence is TGCGCCAGTGAACCCGAAGGGGGTGGTTGGAATGAGCAGTTCTTC. As protein: CASEPEGGGWNEQFF. The chain uses TRBV4-1 and TRBJ2-1; possible D gene TRBD1, 6 bases. V shed 9 bases and J shed 7 bases, with 22 bases lying between them. Germline V gene sequence: CDR1 MGHRA, CDR2 YSYEKL. The CDR3 length is 15 residues.